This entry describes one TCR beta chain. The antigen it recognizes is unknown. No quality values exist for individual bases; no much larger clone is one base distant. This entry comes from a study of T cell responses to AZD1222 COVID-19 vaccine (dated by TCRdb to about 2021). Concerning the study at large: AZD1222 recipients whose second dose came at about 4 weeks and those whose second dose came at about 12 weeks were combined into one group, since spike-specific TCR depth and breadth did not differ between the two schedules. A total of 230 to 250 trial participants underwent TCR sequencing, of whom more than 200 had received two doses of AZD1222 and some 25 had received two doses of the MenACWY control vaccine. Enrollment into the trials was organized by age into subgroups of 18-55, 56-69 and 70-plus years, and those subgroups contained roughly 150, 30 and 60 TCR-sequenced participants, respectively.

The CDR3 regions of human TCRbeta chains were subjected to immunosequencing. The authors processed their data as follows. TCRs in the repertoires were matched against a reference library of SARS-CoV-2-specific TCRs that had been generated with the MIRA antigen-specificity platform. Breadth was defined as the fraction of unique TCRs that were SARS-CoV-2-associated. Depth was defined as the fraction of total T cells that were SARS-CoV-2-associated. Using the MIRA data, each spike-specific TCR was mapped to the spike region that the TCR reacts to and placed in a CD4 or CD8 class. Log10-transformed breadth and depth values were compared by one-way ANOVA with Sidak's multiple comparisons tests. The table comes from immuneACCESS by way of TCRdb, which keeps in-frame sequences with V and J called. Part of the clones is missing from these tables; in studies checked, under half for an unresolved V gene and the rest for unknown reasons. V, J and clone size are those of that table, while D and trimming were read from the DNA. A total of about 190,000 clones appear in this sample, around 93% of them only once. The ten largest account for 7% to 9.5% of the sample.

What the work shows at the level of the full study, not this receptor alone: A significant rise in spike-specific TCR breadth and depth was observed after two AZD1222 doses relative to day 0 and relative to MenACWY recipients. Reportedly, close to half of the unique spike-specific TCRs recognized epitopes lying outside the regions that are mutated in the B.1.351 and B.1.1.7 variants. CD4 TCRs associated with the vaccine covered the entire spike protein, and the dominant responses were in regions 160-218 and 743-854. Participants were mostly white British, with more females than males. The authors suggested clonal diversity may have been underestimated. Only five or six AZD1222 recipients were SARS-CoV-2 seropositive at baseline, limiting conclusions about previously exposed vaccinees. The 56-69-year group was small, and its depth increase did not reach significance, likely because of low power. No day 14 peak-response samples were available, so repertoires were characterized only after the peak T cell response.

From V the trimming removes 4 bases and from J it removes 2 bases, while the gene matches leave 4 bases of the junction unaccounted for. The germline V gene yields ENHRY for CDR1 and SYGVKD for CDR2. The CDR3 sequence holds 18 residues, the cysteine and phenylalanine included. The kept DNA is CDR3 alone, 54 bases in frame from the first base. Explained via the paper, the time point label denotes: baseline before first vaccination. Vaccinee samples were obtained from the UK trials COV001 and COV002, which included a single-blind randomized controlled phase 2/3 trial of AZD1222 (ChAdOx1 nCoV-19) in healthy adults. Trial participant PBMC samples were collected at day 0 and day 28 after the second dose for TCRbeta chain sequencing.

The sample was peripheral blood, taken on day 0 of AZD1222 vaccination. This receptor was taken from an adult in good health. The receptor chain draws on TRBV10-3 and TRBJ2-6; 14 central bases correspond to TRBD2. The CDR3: CAISGGLAGDTGANVLTF. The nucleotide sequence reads TGTGCCATCAGTGGGGGACTAGCGGGAGATACTGGGGCCAACGTCCTGACTTTC.